Sequencing of this T cell receptor (beta chain) was carried out in a study of cytomegalovirus exposure and HLA in healthy donors. Notes on the study in general: A later analysis, which compared TCR beta chains of equal frequency, found the HLA-associated ones more clonally expanded.

As to this clone: Its antigen remains unknown.

CDR1 is GTSNPN and CDR2 is SVGIG in the germline V gene (reference sequence). The CDR3 length is 15 residues. The V and J ends lost 0 bases and 8 bases, in that order; junction bases with no gene match: 10. Primers: 60 Vbeta forward and 13 Jbeta reverse. Using immunoSEQ multiplex PCR, the repertoire was profiled, and TCRdb retains in-frame clones only, with some absent. The sample has some 200,000 clones, around 80% seen once. Sample: PBMCs. V and J are TRBV30 and TRBJ1-5; 7 bases agree with TRBD1. This TCR was recovered from a young woman in good health and CMV-seropositive. CDR3 sequence: CAWSVPGGLGKPQHF. The CDR3 DNA is TGTGCCTGGAGTGTACCAGGGGGATTGGGTAAGCCCCAGCATTTT. The full variable domain, rest sourced from reference TRBV30 and TRBJ1-5, is SQTIHQWPATLVQPVGSPLSLECTVEGTSNPNLYWYRQAAGRGLQLLFYSVGIGQISSEVPQNLSASRPQDRQFILSSKKLLLSDSGFYLCAWSVPGGLGKPQHFGDGTRLSIL.